This TCR beta chain originates from a study of blood T cell repertoires in COVID-19. Study overall: Some COVID-19 samples were acute and others convalescent; all came from the United States, Italy and Spain. T cells, B-cell-depleted T cells, or PBMCs supplied cDNA or gDNA.

Trimming removed 2 bases at V and 0 bases at J, with 9 bases between. The CDR3 contains 16 residues. CDR1 SGHNT and CDR2 YYREEE come from the germline V gene (reference sequence). Study processing details: Estimated nucleated cell counts came from reference gene primer amplification. Profiling relied on immunoSEQ multiplex PCR, and the TCRdb table lists in-frame clones only, not all of them. The V and J calls and clone size were taken over from that table, and D and trimming were inferred from the DNA. The table includes some 96,000 clones, approximately 84% detected once. Source material: peripheral blood. V gene TRBV5-4 combines with J gene TRBJ2-6, with D possibly TRBD2 on 5 matching bases. This receptor was taken from a man aged 25-40 years in a cohort sampled during active COVID-19. CDR3 protein: CASSLSGSSGANVLTF. The DNA for the CDR3 is TGTGCCAGCAGCTTAAGCGGCAGCTCTGGGGCCAACGTCCTGACTTTC. Drawing the rest from reference TRBV5-4 and TRBJ2-6, the complete variable domain is ETGVTQSPTHLIKTRGQQVTLRCSSQSGHNTVSWYQQALGQGPQFIFQYYREEENGRGNFPPRFSGLQFPNYSSELNVNALELDDSALYLCASSLSGSSGANVLTFGAGSRLTVL.